This T cell receptor (beta chain) was identified in a study of T cell changes during pregnancy in multiple sclerosis. Trimming removed 3 bases at V and 0 bases at J, with 3 bases between. CDR1 is SGHTA and CDR2 is FQGNSA in the germline V gene. This CDR3 contains 13 residues. TCRdb's table, derived via immunoSEQ multiplex PCR, lists solely in-frame clones and lacks some. The sample has about 46,000 clones, 93% seen once. This clonotype originated in a female donor with multiple sclerosis, enrolled in a pregnancy study. This material consisted of CD8+ T cells from peripheral blood mononuclear cells, taken after pregnancy. This chain joins TRBV7-2 and TRBJ1-5; D gene ambiguous. CDR3 loop: CASSFYSNQPQHF. The CDR3, as DNA: TGTGCCAGCAGCTTTTATAGCAATCAGCCCCAGCATTTT.